This TCR beta chain originates from a study of response to subunit inactivated influenza vaccine. Overall study findings and caveats: The authors put forward the suggestion that each seasonal influenza vaccination may bring in only a limited number of new T cells.

TCRdb passed the RT-PCR reads through MiXCR, listing each CDR3 protein once. The sample consists of 750,000 to 850,000 distinct CDR3 sequences, 18% of them appearing once. As for this clonotype: Antigen: not known.

The CDR3 has 14 amino acids. Germline CDR1 is MNHEY and CDR2 is SVGEGT. The ends lost 10 bases at V and 3 bases at J; junction bases unmatched: 8. This chain uses TRBV6-2 or TRBV6-3 with TRBJ2-2; 7 bases match TRBD2. The sequencing used PBMCs from blood, collected more than 4 days after vaccination. The clonotype was recovered from a man in his fifties or sixties who received an inactivated influenza vaccine. The chain's CDR3 is CATNSGADTGELFF. The DNA for the CDR3 is TGTGCCACCAACAGCGGGGCTGACACCGGGGAGCTGTTTTTT.